This TCR beta chain was identified in a study of T cell changes during pregnancy in multiple sclerosis. Repertoires were generated with immunoSEQ multiplex PCR, while TCRdb's copy carries only in-frame clones and drops some. Here the sample spans fewer than 45,000 clones, over 85% being singletons. The CDR3 sequence is 14 residues long. Germline-derived CDR1 and CDR2 are SGHRS and YFSETQ. V lost 4 bases, J lost 0 bases, and 10 bases lay in between. The source is a female donor in good health, enrolled as a control in a pregnancy study. The rearrangement links TRBV5-1 to TRBJ1-2; D unclear. The starting material was CD4+ T cells from peripheral blood mononuclear cells, obtained after pregnancy. The CDR3 nucleotides read TGCGCCAGCAGCCCATCGGGGTCTAACTATGGCTACACCTTC. It translates to CASSPSGSNYGYTF.